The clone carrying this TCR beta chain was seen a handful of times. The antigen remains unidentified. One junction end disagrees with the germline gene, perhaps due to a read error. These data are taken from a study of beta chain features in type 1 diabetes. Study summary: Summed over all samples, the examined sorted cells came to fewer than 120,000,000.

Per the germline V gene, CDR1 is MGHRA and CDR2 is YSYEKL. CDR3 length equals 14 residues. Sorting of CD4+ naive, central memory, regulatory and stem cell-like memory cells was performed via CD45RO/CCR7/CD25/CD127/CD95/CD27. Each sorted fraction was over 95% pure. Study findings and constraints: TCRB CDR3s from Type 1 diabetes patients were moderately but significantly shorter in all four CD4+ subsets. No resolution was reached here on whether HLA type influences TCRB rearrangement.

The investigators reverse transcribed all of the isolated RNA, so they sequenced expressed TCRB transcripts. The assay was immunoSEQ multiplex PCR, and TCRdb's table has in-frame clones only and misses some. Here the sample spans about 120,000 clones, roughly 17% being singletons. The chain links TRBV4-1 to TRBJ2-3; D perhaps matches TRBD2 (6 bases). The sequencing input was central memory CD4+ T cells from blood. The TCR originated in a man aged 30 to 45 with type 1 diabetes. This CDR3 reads CASSPPGVGDTQYF. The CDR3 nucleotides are TGTGCCAGCAGCCCCCCGGGGGTCGGCGATACGCAGTATTTT.